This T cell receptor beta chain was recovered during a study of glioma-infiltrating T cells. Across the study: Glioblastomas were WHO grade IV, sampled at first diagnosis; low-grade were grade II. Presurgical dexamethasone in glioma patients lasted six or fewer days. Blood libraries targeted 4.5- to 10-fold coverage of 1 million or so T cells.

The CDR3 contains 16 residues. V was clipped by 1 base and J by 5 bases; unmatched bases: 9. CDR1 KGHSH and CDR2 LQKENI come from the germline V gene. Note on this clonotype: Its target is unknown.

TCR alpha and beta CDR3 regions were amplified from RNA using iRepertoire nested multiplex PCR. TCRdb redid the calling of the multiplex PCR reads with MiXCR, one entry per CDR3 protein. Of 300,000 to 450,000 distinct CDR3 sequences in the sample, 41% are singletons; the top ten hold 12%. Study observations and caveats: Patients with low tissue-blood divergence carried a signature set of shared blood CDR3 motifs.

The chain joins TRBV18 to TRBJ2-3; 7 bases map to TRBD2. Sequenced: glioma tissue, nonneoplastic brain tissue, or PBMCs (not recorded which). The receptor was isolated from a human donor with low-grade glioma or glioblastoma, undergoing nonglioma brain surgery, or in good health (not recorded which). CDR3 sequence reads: CASSPLGGGARDTQYF. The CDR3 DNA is TGTGCCAGCTCACCACTCGGGGGAGGGGCGAGAGATACGCAGTATTTT.